These 21 T cell receptor beta chains share one sample of origin, sequenced in a study of blood T cells in healthy people across ages. Next came a second PCR, run for roughly 6 to 11 cycles, which used a sample-barcoded 5' primer along with a J-beta primer mix. One entry per CDR3 protein results from TCRdb running MiXCR on the 5' RACE reads. The data show roughly 1.5 million distinct CDR3 sequences, 35% to 45% seen once. Specimen: blood. Source of these receptors: a woman aged 18-29 years in good health.

The gene calls are TRBV20-1 and TRBJ2-5; D is unclear. Gene TRBJ2-7 matches the end of the DNA better, so the J call may be wrong. This CDR3 has 12 residues. The germline gives CDR1 DFQATT, CDR2 SNEGSKA (reference sequence). CDR3 amino acids: CSARDLQNEQYF. The CDR3 coding sequence is TGCAGTGCTAGAGATCTCCAAAACGAGCAGTACTTC.

This clonotype has ten or more counts. This chain connects TRBV25-1 to TRBJ2-3; D gene ambiguous. The germline V and J ends were trimmed by 7 bases and 0 bases, with 8 bases remaining between them. CDR1 is MGHDK and CDR2 is SYGVNS in the germline V gene. The CDR3 runs 13 residues. The CDR3 spells CASTWTSTDTQYF. As DNA, the CDR3 is TGTGCCAGCACCTGGACGAGCACAGATACGCAGTATTTT.

CDR3 bases: TGTGCCATCAGTGGGGGGGACAGCCGTGGATCCTACGAGCAGTACTTC. This sequence encodes CAISGGDSRGSYEQYF. The chain links TRBV10-3 to TRBJ2-7; possibly TRBD1 for D (7 bases). V lost 4 bases to trimming and J lost 1 base, with 17 bases between them. In germline, CDR1 is ENHRY, CDR2 SYGVKD. This CDR3 has 16 residues.

This clonotype was observed a single time. The gene calls are TRBV2 and TRBJ2-5, with D uncertain. Germline values: CDR1 SNHLY, CDR2 FYNNEI. Deletions cut 5 bases from V and 1 base from J, with 11 bases between. The CDR3 sequence is 14 residues long. CDR3 DNA: TGTGCCAGCAGTCCTTATACGATCCAAGAGACCCAGTACTTC. It translates to CASSPYTIQETQYF.

The V call is TRBV4-3, the J call TRBJ2-7; D uncertain. Germline V gene data show CDR1 as LGHNA and CDR2 as YSLEER. V lost 2 bases and J lost 2, with 13 bases in between. This CDR3 spans 15 amino acids. The CDR3 DNA is TGCGCCAGCAGCCAAATAGCCCTTTCAGCCTACGAGCAGTACTTC. It codes for CASSQIALSAYEQYF.

The V gene is TRBV27, the J gene TRBJ2-1; 10 positions agree with TRBD2. J was trimmed by 8 bases and V by 0 bases; bases with no gene match: 4. Germline V gives CDR1 MNHEY, CDR2 SMNVEV (reference sequence). The CDR3 contains 15 residues. As DNA, the CDR3 is TGTGCCAGCAGTTTATCAGCGGGGGGGCATGATGAGCAGTTCTTC. It yields the protein CASSLSAGGHDEQFF.

This clonotype turned up a few times. The chain combines TRBV20-1 with TRBJ2-7; D unclear. The germline V gene has CDR1 DFQATT and CDR2 SNEGSKA (reference sequence). V lost 4 bases to trimming and J lost 2 bases, with 12 bases between them. The CDR3 covers 13 residues. DNA for the CDR3: TGCAGTGCTACGGGCCTACTCGCCTACGAGCAGTACTTC. Protein: CSATGLLAYEQYF.

The chain links TRBV18 to TRBJ1-1, with TRBD1 matching over 10 bases. From germline, CDR1 is KGHSH and CDR2 LQKENI. The CDR3 sequence is 14 residues long. The V and J ends lost 9 bases and 1 base, in that order; junction bases with no gene match: 5. The CDR3 DNA reads TGTGCCAGTGCCCGGGACAGGGGGAACACTGAAGCTTTCTTT. Its translation is CASARDRGNTEAFF.

This chain joins TRBV4-1 and TRBJ2-3, with D perhaps being TRBD1 or TRBD2 (6 bases each). CDR3 length: 18 amino acids. Germline-derived CDR1 and CDR2 are MGHRA and YSYEKL. V was trimmed by 5 bases and J by 2 bases, leaving 23 bases between them. The CDR3 sequence: CASSKVGGPIAATDTQYF. The CDR3 nucleotides read TGCGCCAGCAGCAAAGTGGGGGGCCCTATAGCGGCCACAGATACGCAGTATTTT.

The chain recombines TRBV7-2 with TRBJ1-6; D is perhaps TRBD1 (5 bases). Deletions cut 1 base from V and 7 bases from J, with 11 bases between. Germline CDR1 SGHTA, CDR2 FQGNSA. CDR3 length equals 15 residues. CDR3 DNA: TGTGCCAGCAGCTTAGTAGGGGCAGGGAATTCACCCCTCCACTTT. Translation: CASSLVGAGNSPLHF.

The chain links TRBV29-1 to TRBJ1-2; D is unresolved. V was clipped by 0 bases and J by 10 bases, with 21 bases between them. CDR1 is SQVTM and CDR2 is ANQGSEA in the germline V gene. The CDR3 totals 15 residues. CDR3 nucleotide sequence: TGCAGCGTTGAAGAAAAGGTTTATATTCGAAAAGACTACACCTTC. This translates into CSVEEKVYIRKDYTF. The whole variable domain, filled in from reference TRBV29-1 and TRBJ1-2, reads SAVISQKPSRDICQRGTSLTIQCQVDSQVTMMFWYRQQPGQSLTLIATANQGSEATYESGFVIDKFPISRPNLTFSTLTVSNMSPEDSSIYLCSVEEKVYIRKDYTFGSGTRLTVV.

The V gene is TRBV29-1, the J gene TRBJ2-7, with 8 nucleotides matching TRBD1. Trimming at V came to 7 bases and at J to 7 bases, leaving 12 bases not matched to a gene. The CDR3 loop spans 13 amino acids. Germline V gives CDR1 SQVTM, CDR2 ANQGSEA. The CDR3 sequence is CSANGQGLDEQYF. The CDR3, as DNA: TGCAGCGCGAATGGACAGGGTCTCGATGAGCAGTACTTC.

The V and J genes are TRBV3-1 and TRBJ1-1; 8 bases map to TRBD1. V was clipped by 2 bases and J by 6 bases; unmatched bases: 5. The CDR3 spans 14 residues. Germline V gene lookup returns CDR1 LGHDT and CDR2 YNNKEL (reference sequence). The CDR3 loop is CASSQFRGQAEAFF. The CDR3, as DNA: TGTGCCAGCAGCCAATTCAGGGGGCAGGCTGAAGCTTTCTTT.

CDR3 sequence: CSVESRMNTEAFF. The CDR3 nucleotides read TGCAGCGTTGAATCCAGGATGAACACTGAAGCTTTCTTT. The chain joins TRBV29-1 to TRBJ1-1; D is undetermined. Germline assignment: CDR1 SQVTM and CDR2 ANQGSEA. Between the trimmed V and J ends, which lost 2 bases and 0 bases, there was a span of 7 bases. The CDR3 length is 13 residues. The full variable domain, its missing parts supplied by reference TRBV29-1 and TRBJ1-1, is SAVISQKPSRDICQRGTSLTIQCQVDSQVTMMFWYRQQPGQSLTLIATANQGSEATYESGFVIDKFPISRPNLTFSTLTVSNMSPEDSSIYLCSVESRMNTEAFFGQGTRLTVV.

The table lists this clonotype with a few counts. The chain recombines TRBV20-1 with TRBJ2-1; D is possibly TRBD2 (7 bases). Trimming stripped 3 bases from V and 7 bases from J, with 22 bases between. The CDR3 loop spans 16 amino acids. Germline V lookup: CDR1 DFQATT, CDR2 SNEGSKA (reference sequence). CDR3 amino acids: CSARWGGLKSDNEQFF. DNA of the CDR3: TGCAGTGCTAGGTGGGGGGGCCTGAAGTCCGATAATGAGCAGTTCTTC.

This clonotype was seen only once. The V call is TRBV20-1, the J call TRBJ1-1; no firm D call. In germline, CDR1 is DFQATT, CDR2 SNEGSKA (reference sequence). CDR3 length equals 13 residues. Between the trimmed V and J ends, which lost 6 bases and 0 bases, there was a span of 11 bases. The CDR3 spells CSAPRVLNTEAFF. The CDR3 coding sequence is TGCAGTGCCCCCCGAGTCTTGAACACTGAAGCTTTCTTT.

This clonotype was seen a handful of times. The chain combines TRBV6-2 or TRBV6-3 with TRBJ2-1, with D unresolved. From germline, CDR1 is MNHEY and CDR2 SVGEGT. The CDR3 extends over 14 amino acids. V lost 5 bases and J lost 5, with 13 bases in between. The CDR3 DNA is TGTGCCAGCAGTGGGTCGGACGTTGACAATGAGCAGTTCTTC. It translates to CASSGSDVDNEQFF.

J is TRBJ2-2 and V is TRBV14; D call uncertain. V lost 1 base and J 2 bases, leaving 8 bases between the germline ends. This CDR3 region has 15 residues. Germline-derived CDR1 and CDR2 are SGHDN and FVKESK. The CDR3 coding sequence is TGTGCCAGCAGCCAAGTCCAGGTTAACACCGGGGAGCTGTTTTTT. It translates to CASSQVQVNTGELFF.

The chain joins TRBV20-1 to TRBJ1-2; 11 bases are a match to TRBD1. After removal of 6 bases from V and 4 bases from J, the junction contained 7 bases not matched to a gene. Germline assignment: CDR1 DFQATT and CDR2 SNEGSKA (reference sequence). The CDR3 runs to 14 residues. CDR3 amino acids: CSARTGGSGYGYTF. The DNA of the CDR3 is TGCAGTGCAAGGACAGGGGGCAGCGGCTATGGCTACACCTTC.

This clonotype was recorded a few times. The V call is TRBV12-3 or TRBV12-4, the J call TRBJ2-7; no clear D gene. The CDR3 has 12 amino acids. The germline V and J ends were trimmed by 6 bases and 4 bases, with 10 bases remaining between them. The CDR3 reads CASSANVYEQYF. DNA for the CDR3: TGTGCCAGCAGCGCTAATGTATACGAGCAGTACTTC.

This CDR3 reads CASSQLSSYEQYF. CDR3 sequence (DNA): TGTGCCAGCAGCCAACTGTCCTCCTACGAGCAGTACTTC. The rearrangement links TRBV3-1 to TRBJ2-7; no reliable D call. The germline V and J ends were trimmed by 2 bases and 0 bases, with 5 bases remaining between them. This CDR3 region has 13 residues. Germline CDR1 and CDR2: LGHDT and YNNKEL (reference sequence).